Given below is one TCR beta chain in context. This clone was recorded once. Its target antigen remains unknown. One base away there is no much larger clone; base qualities are not given. The data are from a study of T cell responses to AZD1222 COVID-19 vaccine (dated by TCRdb to the early 2020s). Concerning the study at large: Because spike-specific TCR depth and breadth did not differ between the two schedules, AZD1222 recipients who got a second dose at roughly 4 weeks were pooled with those who got a second dose at roughly 12 weeks. TCR sequencing covered roughly 230 trial participants: 200 to 220 given two doses of AZD1222 and approximately 25 given two doses of MenACWY control vaccine. Trial participants were enrolled into age subgroups of 18-55, 56-69 and 70-plus years, which contained about 160, 30 and 59 TCR-sequenced participants, respectively.

What the work shows at the level of the full study, not this receptor alone: Conclusions about previously exposed vaccinees are limited, since just five to seven AZD1222 recipients were seropositive for SARS-CoV-2 at baseline. A significant rise in spike-specific TCR breadth and depth was observed after two AZD1222 doses relative to day 0 and relative to MenACWY recipients. The whole spike protein was spanned by vaccine-associated CD4 TCRs, and dominant responses were seen in regions 160-218 and 743-854. The 56-69-year group was small, and its depth increase did not reach significance, likely because of low power. Because no samples from the day 14 peak response were available, repertoires could be characterized only after the peak T cell response. Nearly half of unique spike-specific TCRs reportedly recognized epitopes outside regions mutated in the B.1.351 and B.1.1.7 variants. Most participants were white British and females outnumbered males, and the authors suggested that clonal diversity may have been underestimated.

The CDR3 regions of human TCRbeta chains were subjected to immunosequencing. On the authors' methods: TCRs in the repertoires were matched against a reference library of SARS-CoV-2-specific TCRs that had been generated with the MIRA antigen-specificity platform. Breadth was defined as the fraction of unique TCRs that were SARS-CoV-2-associated, and depth was defined as the fraction of total T cells that were SARS-CoV-2-associated. Each spike-specific TCR was assigned to its reactive spike region and to a CD4 or CD8 class using the MIRA data. Log10-transformed breadth and depth values were compared by one-way ANOVA with Sidak's multiple comparisons tests. TCRdb holds this immuneACCESS table with in-frame rearrangements only. Some clones are missing; in checked studies, unresolved V genes explain under half, and the rest has no known cause. V and J calls and clone size come straight from that table; D and trimming were deduced from the DNA. The sample contains about 140,000 clones, around nine tenths of them found a single time. The top ten constitute approximately 4.8% of the sample.

Cut back by 4 bases and 2 bases, the V and J ends lie 15 bases apart. Taken from cysteine to phenylalanine, the CDR3 has 16 residues. The sequence is cut down to CDR3 DNA, 48 bases in frame from base 1. The germline V gene supplies CDR1 MNHEY and CDR2 SVGAGI. Interpreted using the paper, the time point label stands for: baseline before first vaccination. Vaccinee samples were obtained from the UK trials COV001 and COV002, which included a single-blind randomized controlled phase 2/3 trial of AZD1222 (ChAdOx1 nCoV-19) in healthy adults. For TCRbeta chain sequencing, PBMC samples were collected from trial participants at day 0 and at day 28 after the second dose.

The chain links TRBV6-5 with TRBJ1-3; the D gene assignment is ambiguous. This TCR derives from an adult in good health. Source: peripheral blood, taken on day 0 of AZD1222 vaccination. The CDR3 here reads CASSFQRPMTGNTIYF. The nucleotides read TGTGCCAGCAGTTTTCAACGACCCATGACTGGAAACACCATATATTTT.